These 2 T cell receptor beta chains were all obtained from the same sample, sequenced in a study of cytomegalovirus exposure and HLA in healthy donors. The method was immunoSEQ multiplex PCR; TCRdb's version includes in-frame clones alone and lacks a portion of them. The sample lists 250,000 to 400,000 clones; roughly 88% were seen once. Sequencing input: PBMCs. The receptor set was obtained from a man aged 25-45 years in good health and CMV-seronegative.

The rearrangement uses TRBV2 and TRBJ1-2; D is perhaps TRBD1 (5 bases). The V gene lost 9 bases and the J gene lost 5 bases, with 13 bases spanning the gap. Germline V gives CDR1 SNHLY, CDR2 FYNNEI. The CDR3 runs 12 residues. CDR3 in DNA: TGTGCCAGAGGTGGGGCGGATTATGGCTACACCTTC. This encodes CARGGADYGYTF.

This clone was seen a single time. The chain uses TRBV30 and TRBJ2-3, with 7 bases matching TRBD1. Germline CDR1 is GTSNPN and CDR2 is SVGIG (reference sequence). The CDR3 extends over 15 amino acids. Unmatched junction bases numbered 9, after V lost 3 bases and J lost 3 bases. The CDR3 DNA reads TGTGCCTGGAGGGAAAGACAGGGAGTTACAGATACGCAGTATTTT. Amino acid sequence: CAWRERQGVTDTQYF.